This T cell receptor (beta chain) came from a study of blood T cell repertoires in COVID-19. The wider study: Samples of COVID-19 (acute and convalescent) were obtained from the United States, Italy and Spain. In each case, the material was cDNA or gDNA derived from T cells, B-cell-depleted T cells, or PBMCs.

J lost 9 bases, V lost 4 bases, and 6 bases had no gene match. Looked up from germline, CDR1 is MNHEY and CDR2 is SVGAGI. The CDR3 consists of 15 residues. Assignment of participants to cohorts was predicated upon participant-reported clinical history. TCRdb's table, derived via immunoSEQ multiplex PCR, lists solely in-frame clones and lacks some. Of roughly 200,000 clones in the sample, about 86% were seen once. Sequencing was done on a sample of PBMCs or T cells enriched from blood (not recorded which). This sequence joins TRBV6-5 and TRBJ2-2; 12 nucleotides line up with TRBD2. The TCR was taken from a woman under 40 who had been exposed to COVID-19. The DNA of the CDR3 is TGTGCCAGCAGTTCCCTAGCGGGGGGGCCCCGGGAGCTGTTTTTT. Protein product: CASSSLAGGPRELFF.